Sequencing of this T cell receptor beta chain was carried out in a study of control samples from healthy donors and cancer patients. Per the germline V gene, CDR1 is KGHSH and CDR2 is LQKENI. The length of the CDR3 is 17 residues. Trimming removed 0 bases from V and 0 bases from J, with 15 bases in between. The method was immunoSEQ multiplex PCR; TCRdb's version includes in-frame clones alone and lacks a portion of them. The sample shows roughly 130,000 clones, approximately 95% of them seen only once. This clonotype originated in a young man in good health. The sequenced sample consisted of blood. The gene calls are TRBV18 and TRBJ2-7, with D tentatively TRBD1 (5 bases). The CDR3 DNA sequence: TGTGCCAGCTCACCACCGGGGCAGGGCAAGAGCTCCTACGAGCAGTACTTC. Its translation: CASSPPGQGKSSYEQYF.